This T cell receptor beta chain came from a study of T cell responses to AZD1222 COVID-19 vaccine. Sequencing used immunoSEQ multiplex PCR; TCRdb keeps in-frame clones, though not all of them. In the table there are 160,000 or so clones, over 90% of which are singletons. As regards this clone: No antigen is known for it.

Points from the study as a whole: Clonal diversity may have been underestimated in mostly white British donors.

Trimming cost V 1 base and J 5 bases, with 15 bases left between them. Germline V gene data show CDR1 as SGHRS and CDR2 as YFSETQ. This CDR3 is 16 amino acids long. The sequence derives from an adult who received the AZD1222 COVID-19 vaccine. The sequencing here drew on peripheral blood, taken 28 days after the second AZD1222 dose. The V call is TRBV5-1, the J call TRBJ2-2, with D possibly called TRBD1 or TRBD2 (5 bases each). The DNA for the CDR3 is TGCGCCAGCAGCTTGTTTCGGGGCGGTATGACCGGGGAGCTGTTTTTT. Translating gives CASSLFRGGMTGELFF.